Below, 13 T cell receptor beta chains from the same sample are listed, as sequenced in a study of control samples from healthy donors and cancer patients (dated by TCRdb to about 2020). The library was built by means of the immunoSEQ multiplex PCR assay. In TCRdb, the immuneACCESS table is reduced to in-frame sequences with V and J assigned. These tables do not hold every clone; where another copy was compared, an unresolved V gene accounts for under half, and the others remain unexplained. Here the sample has tens of thousands of clones; about 88% occur a single time. About an eighth of the sample belongs to the ten largest clones. Sequenced material: blood. Receptors originate from a woman in her 70s in good health.

The chain employs TRBV12-3 or TRBV12-4 and TRBJ1-2; D not resolved. Between the trimmed V and J ends, which lost 1 base and 8 bases, there was a span of 11 bases. The CDR3 runs to 13 residues. Written as DNA, the CDR3 is TGTGCCAGCAGTTTAGGTAGACCAATGGGCTACACCTTC. Translation gives CASSLGRPMGYTF.

V is TRBV10-3 and J is TRBJ2-3; 7 nucleotides line up with TRBD1. Germline V CDR1 and CDR2: ENHRY, SYGVKD. The CDR3 consists of 13 residues. Trimming cost V 7 bases and J 6 bases; bases outside gene matches: 7. The DNA for the CDR3 is TGTGCCATCACTCAAAAACAGGGGGATACGCAGTATTTT. This encodes CAITQKQGDTQYF.

The chain joins TRBV28 to TRBJ1-4; D is unresolved. The CDR3 spans 14 residues. The germline gives CDR1 MDHEN, CDR2 SYDVKM. Between the trimmed V and J ends, which lost 7 bases and 8 bases, there was a span of 17 bases. Written as DNA, the CDR3 is TGTGCCAGCATCTCCGGGGAGCTTAGGGAAAAACTGTTTTTT. Protein product: CASISGELREKLFF.

This sequence joins TRBV14 and TRBJ1-1; 7 bases align to TRBD1. The CDR3 spans 14 residues. V shed 3 bases and J 3 bases; nucleotides not matched to a gene: 4. From germline, CDR1 is SGHDN and CDR2 FVKESK. The CDR3 region has the DNA TGTGCCAGCAGCCATCGAACAGGGGACACTGAAGCTTTCTTT. Translating it yields CASSHRTGDTEAFF.

The gene calls are TRBV7-8 and TRBJ2-7; the D is unclear. The V gene's germline CDR1 is SGHVS and CDR2 FQNEAQ. Trimming removed 5 bases at V and 1 base at J, with 12 bases between. The CDR3 has 14 amino acids. CDR3 sequence: CASSGRTESYEQYF. CDR3 coding DNA: TGTGCCAGCAGCGGACGGACCGAATCCTACGAGCAGTACTTC.

V is TRBV28 and J is TRBJ2-1; 7 nucleotides match TRBD2. This CDR3 is built from 15 residues. Germline V gene lookup returns CDR1 MDHEN and CDR2 SYDVKM. Trimming removed 6 bases from V and 1 base from J; junction bases left unmatched: 6. The CDR3 nucleotides are TGTGCCAGCAGGGGAGTCGGGAGGTCCTACAATGAGCAGTTCTTC. Amino acids: CASRGVGRSYNEQFF.

The V and J genes are TRBV7-9 and TRBJ1-1; a possible D gene is TRBD1 (5 bases). CDR3 length equals 15 residues. Trimming removed 0 bases from V and 0 bases from J, with 8 bases in between. Germline V gene lookup returns CDR1 SEHNR and CDR2 FQNEAQ (reference sequence). The chain's CDR3 is CASSLAGTLNTEAFF. As DNA, the CDR3 is TGTGCCAGCAGCTTAGCGGGGACCCTGAACACTGAAGCTTTCTTT. The variable domain in full, completed from reference TRBV7-9 and TRBJ1-1, reads DTGVSQNPRHKITKRGQNVTFRCDPISEHNRLYWYRQTLGQGPEFLTYFQNEAQLEKSRLLSDRFSAERPKGSFSTLEIQRTEQGDSAMYLCASSLAGTLNTEAFFGQGTRLTVV.

The gene calls are TRBV7-2 and TRBJ1-4; TRBD1 might be the D (6 bases). Germline CDR1 SGHTA, CDR2 FQGNSA. The germline V and J ends were trimmed by 6 bases and 5 bases, with 19 bases remaining between them. The CDR3 length is 16 residues. CDR3 DNA sequence: TGTGCCAGCAGGGCCTCCCCGGGGGGCGCGAATGAAAAACTGTTTTTT. It translates to CASRASPGGANEKLFF.

CDR3 in DNA: TGTGCCAGTAGTAGAAGTATCAGGGGCGGTGGGGGCTACACCTTC. Translation: CASSRSIRGGGGYTF. V is TRBV19 and J is TRBJ1-2, with D perhaps TRBD1 (6 bases). This CDR3 spans 15 amino acids. CDR1 and CDR2 (germline): LNHDA, SQIVND (reference sequence). Trimming removed 4 bases at V and 8 bases at J, with 20 bases between.

The chain links TRBV28 to TRBJ2-5; TRBD1 is a possible D gene (5 bases). This CDR3 spans 16 amino acids. The germline V gene encodes CDR1 MDHEN and CDR2 SYDVKM. The V gene lost 6 bases and the J gene lost 2 bases, with 19 bases spanning the gap. The CDR3 loop is CASSLSQGLFQETQYF. In DNA form, the CDR3 reads TGTGCCAGCAGCCTCAGTCAGGGTCTGTTTCAAGAGACCCAGTACTTC.

This chain links TRBV2 with TRBJ2-5, with TRBD2 matching 9 bases. Germline values: CDR1 SNHLY, CDR2 FYNNEI. The V and J ends lost 7 bases and 4 bases, in that order; junction bases with no gene match: 4. The CDR3 totals 13 residues. DNA of the CDR3: TGTGCCAGCATCAGAGCGGGGGGAGAGACCCAGTACTTC. Encoded protein: CASIRAGGETQYF.

V gene TRBV19 combines with J gene TRBJ1-5, with D possibly being TRBD1 (6 bases). V was trimmed by 9 bases and J by 4 bases, leaving 16 bases between them. The germline V gene has CDR1 LNHDA and CDR2 SQIVND (reference sequence). This CDR3 spans 14 amino acids. CDR3 protein: CASGDRPSNQPQHF. The DNA for the CDR3 is TGTGCCAGCGGAGACAGGCCTTCAAATCAGCCCCAGCATTTT.

This chain joins TRBV6-2 or TRBV6-3 and TRBJ1-1, with D unresolved. V gave up 2 bases and J gave up 10 bases, with 14 bases separating them. CDR1 and CDR2 (germline): MNHEY, SVGEGT. The length of the CDR3 is 13 residues. The CDR3 loop reads CASSYRNPRRAFF. For the CDR3, the DNA is TGTGCCAGCAGTTACAGGAACCCTAGGAGAGCTTTCTTT.